This paragraph reports one T cell receptor (beta chain). Antigen specificity is unknown. These data originate in a study of Tregs in tolerant kidney transplant recipients. Study observations and caveats: Nucleotide sequences could not be compared across some patients' samples due to primer changes. No direct test of biological reproducibility was done here.

Related graft donors supplied nonmyeloablative bone marrow transplants, and mixed chimerism was transient. Thawed PBMCs were FACS-sorted into unstimulated CD4+CD25+CD127- regulatory T cells, CD4+CD25- non-regulatory cells, CD4 and CD8 cells. Some clones are missing from TCRdb's copy, which holds only in-frame ones; the method was immunoSEQ multiplex PCR. The sample has some 57,000 clones; around 93% are singletons. CDR3 length: 14 residues. V lost 1 base and J 2 bases, leaving 3 bases between the germline ends. Per germline, CDR1 LGHNA and CDR2 YSLEER. The sequence was collected from a human patient who received a combined kidney and bone marrow transplant. These T cells may partly come from the graft donor. This sample comprised CD8+ T cells from blood (PBMCs), obtained 24 months after the transplant. The gene calls are TRBV4-3 and TRBJ2-6; D not certain. The CDR3 coding sequence is TGCGCCAGCAGCCAAGGTACTGGGGCCAACGTCCTGACTTTC. It encodes CASSQGTGANVLTF.